Following are 27 T cell receptor beta chains from one sample sequenced in a study of spatial heterogeneity in lung cancer. TCRdb redid the calling of the 5' RACE reads with MiXCR, one entry per CDR3 protein. The sample has about 120,000 distinct CDR3 sequences; 12% are singletons. Noted time point: blood at routine non-recurrence follow-up after resection. Whole RNA came from tumor, nontumor lung or frozen PBMC and was sequenced without being sorted. The starting material was PBMCs, obtained at follow-up. All receptors come from a male donor with early-stage non-small cell lung cancer.

This clonotype was observed many times. This chain links TRBV28 with TRBJ2-1; no definite D call. Germline V gene lookup returns CDR1 MDHEN and CDR2 SYDVKM. This CDR3 has 11 residues. V lost 6 bases and J lost 10, with 10 bases in between. The CDR3 DNA follows: TGTGCCAGCAGCGCACAGACAGAGCAGTTCTTC. It translates to CASSAQTEQFF. The variable domain in full, with the rest retrieved from reference TRBV28 and TRBJ2-1, is DVKVTQSSRYLVKRTGEKVFLECVQDMDHENMFWYRQDPGLGLRLIYFSYDVKMKEKGDIPEGYSVSREKKERFSLILESASTNQTSMYLCASSAQTEQFFGPGTRLTVL.

This clonotype was seen more than once but under ten times. V gene TRBV3-1 combines with J gene TRBJ2-1; D is perhaps TRBD2 (5 bases). Per the germline V gene, CDR1 is LGHDT and CDR2 is YNNKEL (reference sequence). The CDR3 length is 13 residues. The V end was cut by 0 bases, the J end by 9 bases, with 9 bases between. The CDR3 region is CASSQDRAGEQFF. The DNA of the CDR3 is TGTGCCAGCAGCCAAGATCGGGCGGGTGAGCAGTTCTTC.

The V and J genes are TRBV27 and TRBJ2-7; 10 bases are shared with TRBD1. The CDR3 sequence is 17 residues long. From germline, CDR1 is MNHEY and CDR2 SMNVEV (reference sequence). The trim removed 2 bases at V and 1 base at J, leaving 8 bases unmatched. The CDR3 nucleotides read TGTGCCAGCAGTTTAGGGGTGCGGGGACAGGGGTCCTACGAGCAGTACTTC. It specifies CASSLGVRGQGSYEQYF.

The chain combines TRBV6-5 with TRBJ2-3; 9 bases fit TRBD1. The CDR3 is 13 residues long. Trimming removed 7 bases from V and 13 bases from J; junction bases left unmatched: 12. The germline V gene has CDR1 MNHEY and CDR2 SVGAGI. This CDR3 reads CASNQKGTGLKYF. DNA of the CDR3: TGTGCCAGCAACCAAAAAGGGACAGGGCTCAAGTATTTT.

This clonotype was seen a handful of times. This chain joins TRBV5-4 and TRBJ2-1, with 7 bases identical to TRBD1. V lost 9 bases and J lost 7; bases outside the gene matches: 7. This CDR3 spans 12 amino acids. In germline, CDR1 is SGHNT, CDR2 YYREEE (reference sequence). DNA of the CDR3: TGTGCCATGCAAGGGGGCGGGAATGAGCAGTTCTTC. Its translation: CAMQGGGNEQFF. The variable domain in full, completed from reference TRBV5-4 and TRBJ2-1, reads ETGVTQSPTHLIKTRGQQVTLRCSSQSGHNTVSWYQQALGQGPQFIFQYYREEENGRGNFPPRFSGLQFPNYSSELNVNALELDDSALYLCAMQGGGNEQFFGPGTRLTVL.

This clonotype has ten or more counts. The rearrangement uses TRBV28 and TRBJ1-1, with D maybe TRBD1 (6 bases). The CDR3 extends over 15 amino acids. Per germline, CDR1 MDHEN and CDR2 SYDVKM. Trimming shortened V by 1 base and J by 5 bases, and 14 bases separated the two germline ends. DNA for the CDR3: TGTGCCAGCAGTTTATTCGACAGGAAGGGGACTGAAGCTTTCTTT. Protein sequence: CASSLFDRKGTEAFF. Using reference TRBV28 and TRBJ1-1 for the parts outside the CDR3, the full variable domain is DVKVTQSSRYLVKRTGEKVFLECVQDMDHENMFWYRQDPGLGLRLIYFSYDVKMKEKGDIPEGYSVSREKKERFSLILESASTNQTSMYLCASSLFDRKGTEAFFGQGTRLTVV.

V is TRBV11-3 and J is TRBJ2-7, with 8 bases aligning to TRBD1. Trimming removed 5 bases from V and 2 bases from J; junction bases left unmatched: 5. This CDR3 has 14 amino acids. Per the germline V gene, CDR1 is SGHNT and CDR2 is YENEEA. CDR3 DNA sequence: TGTGCCAGCAGCAAGGACAGGGTAACCTACGAGCAGTACTTC. It encodes CASSKDRVTYEQYF. The entire variable domain, with the rest obtained from reference TRBV11-3 and TRBJ2-7, is as follows: EAGVVQSPRYKIIEKKQPVAFWCNPISGHNTLYWYLQNLGQGPELLIRYENEEAVDDSQLPKDRFSAERLKGVDSTLKIQPAELGDSAVYLCASSKDRVTYEQYFGPGTRLTVT.

This chain uses TRBV4-2 with TRBJ1-1; possible D gene TRBD1, 6 bases. There are 17 residues in the CDR3. The germline V and J ends were trimmed by 7 bases and 7 bases, with 28 bases remaining between them. Germline loops: CDR1 LGHNA, CDR2 YNFKEQ. In nucleotides, the CDR3 is TGTGCCAGCACCGCCGGACAGAACCTCAAGCTTAACGGTGAAGCTTTCTTT. Protein product: CASTAGQNLKLNGEAFF.

This clonotype was observed a few times. The genes are TRBV2 and TRBJ2-4; a possible D gene is TRBD1 (6 bases). Germline V CDR1 and CDR2: SNHLY, FYNNEI. Trimming cost V 10 bases and J 0 bases, with 10 bases left between them. The CDR3 is 13 residues long. The chain's CDR3 is CAIRGGAKNIQYF. CDR3 DNA sequence: TGTGCCATAAGAGGGGGAGCCAAAAACATTCAGTACTTC.

This clonotype was detected only a few times. The V call is TRBV7-9, the J call TRBJ1-1, with D maybe TRBD1 (5 bases). CDR1 SEHNR and CDR2 FQNEAQ come from the germline V gene (reference sequence). Trimming shortened V by 4 bases and J by 3 bases, and 21 bases separated the two germline ends. The CDR3 length is 17 residues. CDR3 nucleotides: TGTGCCAGCAGCTATACCCCCCCAGGGCAGTCGGACACTGAAGCTTTCTTT. Protein sequence: CASSYTPPGQSDTEAFF. The variable domain in full, completed from reference TRBV7-9 and TRBJ1-1, reads DTGVSQNPRHKITKRGQNVTFRCDPISEHNRLYWYRQTLGQGPEFLTYFQNEAQLEKSRLLSDRFSAERPKGSFSTLEIQRTEQGDSAMYLCASSYTPPGQSDTEAFFGQGTRLTVV.

The table lists this clonotype with many counts. V is TRBV15 and J is TRBJ2-7; D unresolved. CDR3 length: 16 residues. The V end was cut by 0 bases, the J end by 5 bases, with 17 bases between. Per germline, CDR1 LNHNV and CDR2 YYDKDF (reference sequence). DNA for the CDR3: TGTGCCACCAGCAGAGATCGAACACTGCCAACCCACGAGCAGTACTTC. It yields the protein CATSRDRTLPTHEQYF.

The rearrangement joins TRBV11-1 to TRBJ1-2; perhaps TRBD1 as D (5 bases). This CDR3 spans 11 amino acids. The germline V and J ends were trimmed by 4 bases and 5 bases, with 5 bases remaining between them. The germline gives CDR1 SGHAT, CDR2 FQDESV (reference sequence). The CDR3 DNA reads as TGTGCCAGCAGCTCAGGGTATGGCTACACCTTC. This codes for CASSSGYGYTF. Using reference TRBV11-1 and TRBJ1-2 for the parts outside the CDR3, the full variable domain is EAEVAQSPRYKITEKSQAVAFWCDPISGHATLYWYRQILGQGPELLVQFQDESVVDDSQLPKDRFSAERLKGVDSTLKIQPAELGDSAMYLCASSSGYGYTFGSGTRLTVV.

This clonotype was recorded many times. The chain links TRBV29-1 to TRBJ2-1; 8 bases line up with TRBD2. CDR1 SQVTM and CDR2 ANQGSEA come from the germline V gene. This CDR3 is 14 amino acids long. With V trimmed by 6 bases and J by 6 bases, 10 bases remained unmatched. The CDR3 coding sequence is TGCAGCGTCGCCTGGGCGGGGGGCACCAATGAGCAGTTCTTC. This translates into CSVAWAGGTNEQFF.

This clonotype was seen more than once but under ten times. This chain links TRBV5-5 with TRBJ1-1; maybe TRBD1 (6 bases). V was clipped by 2 bases and J by 3 bases, with 14 bases between them. The germline V gene has CDR1 SGHKS and CDR2 YYEKEE (reference sequence). The CDR3 spans 15 residues. CDR3 protein: CASSLLAQGDTEAFF. The CDR3 DNA reads TGTGCCAGCAGCTTACTCGCACAGGGAGACACTGAAGCTTTCTTT.

This clonotype showed up just a few times. The CDR3 sequence: CASSLGQVRDTEAFF. The CDR3 bases are TGTGCCAGCAGCCTAGGACAGGTCCGGGACACTGAAGCTTTCTTT. The chain uses TRBV4-2 and TRBJ1-1, with 7 positions matching TRBD1. The CDR3 runs to 15 residues. Germline CDR1 LGHNA, CDR2 YNFKEQ. Unmatched junction bases numbered 8, after V lost 4 bases and J lost 3 bases.

The gene calls are TRBV4-2 and TRBJ2-7; 9 nucleotides match TRBD1. V shed 2 bases and J 0 bases; nucleotides not matched to a gene: 5. CDR1 LGHNA and CDR2 YNFKEQ come from the germline V gene. The CDR3 length is 16 residues. The CDR3 spells CASSQRGQGLSYEQYF. In DNA form, the CDR3 reads TGTGCCAGCAGCCAAAGGGGACAGGGCCTCTCCTACGAGCAGTACTTC.

This chain links TRBV28 with TRBJ2-4; D may be TRBD1 (6 bases). CDR1 is MDHEN and CDR2 is SYDVKM in the germline V gene. This CDR3 contains 13 residues. Trimming cost V 6 bases and J 7 bases, with 13 bases left between them. The CDR3 protein is CASRRHRDNIQYF. The CDR3, as DNA: TGTGCCAGCAGGCGGCACAGGGATAACATTCAGTACTTC.

This clonotype was picked up a small number of times. The chain links TRBV14 to TRBJ1-2, with a weak D call TRBD1 (6 bases). V lost 4 bases to trimming and J lost 6 bases, with 18 bases between them. The V gene's germline CDR1 is SGHDN and CDR2 FVKESK. The CDR3 is 15 amino acids. DNA for the CDR3: TGTGCCAGCAGCCGATTTCTGCAGGGGAGAGATGGCTACACCTTC. It translates to CASSRFLQGRDGYTF.

The rearrangement joins TRBV19 to TRBJ1-2, with D possibly TRBD1 on 6 matching bases. Trimming cost V 2 bases and J 6 bases, with 13 bases left between them. Per germline, CDR1 LNHDA and CDR2 SQIVND (reference sequence). The CDR3 spans 14 residues. Written as DNA, the CDR3 is TGTGCCAGTAGTATATCTACAGGGACCCATGGCTACACCTTC. Translated: CASSISTGTHGYTF.

This sequence joins TRBV30 and TRBJ2-7; D ambiguous. Germline values: CDR1 GTSNPN, CDR2 SVGIG (reference sequence). The germline V and J ends were trimmed by 3 bases and 7 bases, with 16 bases remaining between them. CDR3 length: 13 residues. CDR3 coding DNA: TGTGCCTGGAGATTGGAAAGACGGTCGGAGCAGTACTTC. This sequence encodes CAWRLERRSEQYF.

This clonotype was counted a few times. V usage is TRBV18 and J usage is TRBJ1-1; 7 bases are a match to TRBD1. CDR3 length: 13 amino acids. Germline lookup yields CDR1 KGHSH and CDR2 LQKENI. Unmatched junction bases numbered 5, after V lost 7 bases and J lost 3 bases. CDR3 amino acids: CASLQGRDTEAFF. CDR3 coding DNA: TGTGCCAGCTTACAGGGGAGGGACACTGAAGCTTTCTTT. The entire variable domain, with the rest obtained from reference TRBV18 and TRBJ1-1, is as follows: NAGVMQNPRHLVRRRGQEARLRCSPMKGHSHVYWYRQLPEEGLKFMVYLQKENIIDESGMPKERFSAEFPKEGPSILRIQQVVRGDSAAYFCASLQGRDTEAFFGQGTRLTVV.

This sequence joins TRBV6-4 and TRBJ1-5; D is possibly TRBD1 (5 bases). CDR3 length: 15 amino acids. V was cut by 6 bases and J by 6 bases, with 18 bases left in between. CDR1 and CDR2 from the germline V gene are MRHNA and SNTAGT. CDR3 DNA: TGTGCCAGCAGCTCCCGGGACCCCTCATTTCAGCCCCAGCATTTT. Its protein is CASSSRDPSFQPQHF.

This clonotype was counted at least ten times. CDR3: CASSFRVPGAYEQYF. The CDR3 DNA is TGTGCCAGCAGTTTCAGAGTCCCTGGGGCCTACGAGCAGTACTTC. The chain couples TRBV28 to TRBJ2-7; D gene ambiguous. The CDR3 consists of 15 residues. The V end was cut by 3 bases, the J end by 2 bases, with 14 bases between. Germline CDR1 and CDR2: MDHEN and SYDVKM.

This clonotype was recorded at least ten times. The V and J genes are TRBV6-1 and TRBJ2-5; D is ambiguous. Trimming removed 3 bases from V and 3 bases from J, with 11 bases in between. The CDR3 extends over 14 amino acids. Germline values: CDR1 MNHNS, CDR2 SASEGT. In nucleotides, the CDR3 is TGTGCCAGCAGTGAGCACGGATACGAAGAGACCCAGTACTTC. Protein: CASSEHGYEETQYF.

This clonotype showed up many times. The rearrangement uses TRBV5-6 and TRBJ1-2, with a tentative D call TRBD1 (6 bases). Germline V gene data show CDR1 as SGHDT and CDR2 as YYEEEE. This CDR3 comprises 14 residues. Trimming cost V 5 bases and J 3 bases, with 14 bases left between them. The CDR3 sequence is CASSSRDIYYGYTF. CDR3 DNA sequence: TGTGCCAGCAGTTCCCGGGACATCTACTATGGCTACACCTTC. Using reference TRBV5-6 and TRBJ1-2 for the parts outside the CDR3, the full variable domain is DAGVTQSPTHLIKTRGQQVTLRCSPKSGHDTVSWYQQALGQGPQFIFQYYEEEERQRGNFPDRFSGHQFPNYSSELNVNALLLGDSALYLCASSSRDIYYGYTFGSGTRLTVV.

The genes are TRBV5-6 and TRBJ2-7; D is undetermined. V was trimmed by 0 bases and J by 3 bases, leaving 10 bases between them. This CDR3 region has 14 residues. CDR1 and CDR2 from the germline V gene are SGHDT and YYEEEE. In nucleotides, the CDR3 is TGTGCCAGCAGCTTGGTTATCACGGGCTACGAGCAGTACTTC. Protein product: CASSLVITGYEQYF.

This rearrangement joins TRBV7-8 to TRBJ2-3; D ambiguous. The ends were cut back, 2 bases at V and 1 base at J, with 10 bases in the middle. CDR3 length: 15 residues. Germline assignment: CDR1 SGHVS and CDR2 FQNEAQ. CDR3 residues: CASSLYDKGTDTQYF. Written as DNA, the CDR3 is TGTGCCAGCAGCTTATATGACAAGGGCACAGATACGCAGTATTTT.